This T cell receptor beta chain derives from a study of T cell clonality in common variable immunodeficiency. This clone turned up a few times. Its antigen is not identified. The CDR3 end falls 3 residues outside the read, so it is completed with the germline J gene. TCRdb's copy holds only in-frame clones and misses some; the assay was immunoSEQ multiplex PCR. The record shows approximately 38,000 clones for this sample, with no singletons present. Study results and caveats: In common variable immunodeficiency, TCR beta chains reportedly carried fewer deletions and N-nucleotide insertions.

This CDR3 comprises 12 residues. The V gene's germline CDR1 is SNHLY and CDR2 FYNNEI. V lost 7 bases to trimming and J lost 5 bases, with 6 bases between them. Sequencing was carried out using peripheral blood mononuclear cells. The source is a human donor with common variable immunodeficiency. The chain recombines TRBV2 with TRBJ1-6; D gene unclear. The sequenced part of the CDR3 DNA is TGTGCCAGCAACGGGGATAATTCACCC. Protein: CASNGDNSP. The complete CDR3 protein is CASNGDNSPLHF.